The 23 T cell receptor beta chains below all came from one sample that was sequenced in a study of T cells in Graves' hyperthyroidism and ophthalmopathy. RNA transcripts yielded amplified TCR beta CDR3 regions. Initially, a first-round RT-PCR of the TCR CDR3 employed the HTBI primer set. TCRdb passed the multiplex PCR reads through MiXCR, listing each CDR3 protein once. The sample lists about 290,000 distinct CDR3 sequences, approximately 14% seen once, with roughly 7.9% in the top ten. Sequencing input: blood. The receptors originated from a woman aged 40 to 55 with Graves' hyperthyroidism.

This clonotype has at least ten counts. The chain joins TRBV28 to TRBJ1-4; maybe TRBD1 (6 bases). The ends were cut back, 2 bases at V and 4 bases at J, with 11 bases in the middle. CDR1 and CDR2 from the germline V gene are MDHEN and SYDVKM. This CDR3 has 15 amino acids. The CDR3 protein is CASSLVDRSNEKLFF. The CDR3 DNA sequence: TGTGCCAGCAGTTTAGTCGACAGGAGTAATGAAAAACTGTTTTTT.

This clonotype was recorded at least ten times. The rearrangement links TRBV7-9 to TRBJ2-1; no firm D call. The CDR3 extends over 16 amino acids. Trimming shortened V by 5 bases and J by 1 base, and 15 bases separated the two germline ends. Germline-derived CDR1 and CDR2 are SEHNR and FQNEAQ (reference sequence). The CDR3 loop is CASSPKGPRSYNEQFF. As DNA, the CDR3 is TGTGCCAGCAGCCCCAAGGGCCCAAGGTCCTACAATGAGCAGTTCTTC.

This clonotype was counted only a few times. The V call is TRBV15, the J call TRBJ2-3; maybe TRBD1 (5 bases). This CDR3 region has 15 residues. V dropped 5 bases and J dropped 2 bases, with 14 bases sitting between them. CDR1 is LNHNV, CDR2 YYDKDF, per germline (reference sequence). The CDR3 region has the DNA TGTGCCACCAGCTCCATTACGACAGTCACAGATACGCAGTATTTT. This codes for CATSSITTVTDTQYF.

This clonotype occurred many times. This chain connects TRBV12-3 or TRBV12-4 to TRBJ1-1; 9 nucleotides line up with TRBD1. Losses at the gene ends were 4 bases for V and 6 bases for J; bases not matched to a gene: 6. The CDR3 has 14 residues. In DNA form, the CDR3 reads TGTGCCAGCAGTTCTACAGGGGGCTGGGCTGAAGCTTTCTTT. It codes for CASSSTGGWAEAFF.

There are a few counts of this clonotype. The rearrangement uses TRBV27 and TRBJ2-2, with a tentative D call TRBD2 (6 bases). CDR1 and CDR2 from the germline V gene are MNHEY and SMNVEV (reference sequence). V was shortened by 6 bases and J by 5 bases, with 13 bases between the two germline ends. This CDR3 spans 14 amino acids. This chain's CDR3 is CASRSGLETGELFF. The CDR3 nucleotides read TGTGCCAGCAGAAGCGGGTTGGAGACCGGGGAGCTGTTTTTT.

On this clonotype itself: A read error is possible here, since a much larger clone lies one base away. The chain combines TRBV13 with TRBJ2-5, with 10 bases identical to TRBD1. This CDR3 is 15 amino acids long. Germline loops: CDR1 PRHDT, CDR2 FYEKMQ (reference sequence). The CDR3 sequence: CARSDRDRGQETQYF. The CDR3 DNA reads as TGTGCCCGCAGCGACAGGGACAGGGGCCAAGAGACCCAGTACTTC.

This clonotype occurred many times. Here the CDR3 reads CASTKQGPEAGELFF. CDR3 nucleotide sequence: TGTGCCAGCACCAAACAGGGTCCGGAGGCCGGGGAGCTGTTTTTT. The chain combines TRBV6-2 or TRBV6-3 with TRBJ2-2, with a weak D call TRBD1 (6 bases). The CDR3 extends over 15 amino acids. CDR1 is MNHEY, CDR2 SVGEGT, per germline. V was clipped by 7 bases and J by 6 bases, with 18 bases between them.

This clonotype was seen repeatedly, ten times or more. The V gene is TRBV2, the J gene TRBJ1-1; a possible D gene is TRBD1 (6 bases). This CDR3 spans 13 amino acids. V lost 10 bases, J lost 0 bases, and 12 bases lay in between. Per germline, CDR1 SNHLY and CDR2 FYNNEI. The CDR3 loop reads CATETGLNTEAFF. In nucleotides, the CDR3 is TGTGCCACCGAGACAGGCCTGAACACTGAAGCTTTCTTT.

By share, this clonotype ranks as medium-sized. The chain couples TRBV2 to TRBJ1-1; D is unclear. The germline V and J ends were trimmed by 2 bases and 5 bases, with 9 bases remaining between them. Germline CDR1 reads SNHLY; CDR2 reads FYNNEI. The CDR3 contains 13 residues. Written as DNA, the CDR3 is TGTGCCAGCAGTGAATCCGGGCGGACTGAAGCTTTCTTT. It is translated as CASSESGRTEAFF. Looking up the rest from reference TRBV2 and TRBJ1-1 gives the full variable domain: EPEVTQTPSHQVTQMGQEVILRCVPISNHLYFYWYRQILGQKVEFLVSFYNNEISEKSEIFDDQFSVERPDGSNFTLKIRSTKLEDSAMYFCASSESGRTEAFFGQGTRLTVV.

This clonotype was seen more than once but under ten times. The gene calls are TRBV7-9 and TRBJ1-2; D possibly corresponds to TRBD1 (5 bases). V was trimmed by 0 bases and J by 6 bases, leaving 11 bases between them. The CDR3 is made up of 14 amino acids. Germline V gene lookup returns CDR1 SEHNR and CDR2 FQNEAQ (reference sequence). In nucleotides, the CDR3 is TGTGCCAGCAGCTTAGCCGGGGGAGCTAATGGCTACACCTTC. The encoded protein is CASSLAGGANGYTF.

Regarding this clonotype: A much larger clone lies a single base off, so this may be a read error. CDR3 residues: CATSPWWGRDTEAFF. CDR3 coding DNA: TGTGCCACCAGTCCGTGGTGGGGGAGAGACACTGAAGCTTTCTTT. The J gene is TRBJ1-1, the V gene TRBV28; possibly TRBD1 for D (5 bases). The CDR3 loop spans 15 amino acids. Germline CDR1 reads MDHEN; CDR2 reads SYDVKM.

This clonotype was seen ten or more times. The chain links TRBV13 to TRBJ2-7, with 9 nucleotides matching TRBD2. V shed 6 bases and J 6 bases; nucleotides not matched to a gene: 6. The germline gives CDR1 PRHDT, CDR2 FYEKMQ (reference sequence). The CDR3 is made up of 13 amino acids. CDR3 amino acids: CASSLAGSGEQYF. For the CDR3, the DNA is TGTGCCAGCAGTCTAGCGGGATCCGGCGAGCAGTACTTC. The full variable domain, completed using reference TRBV13 and TRBJ2-7, is AAGVIQSPRHLIKEKRETATLKCYPIPRHDTVYWYQQGPGQDPQFLISFYEKMQSDKGSIPDRFSAQQFSDYHSELNMSSLELGDSALYFCASSLAGSGEQYFGPGTRLTVT.

This clonotype was seen more than once but under ten times. In nucleotides, the CDR3 is TGTGCCAGCATAGGAGGCAGGGGCCTTGGAGATACGCAGTATTTT. Protein sequence: CASIGGRGLGDTQYF. The chain joins TRBV6-1 to TRBJ2-3; tentatively, D is TRBD1 (6 bases). The CDR3 has 15 residues. Trimming cost V 7 bases and J 5 bases, with 19 bases left between them. Germline values: CDR1 MNHNS, CDR2 SASEGT.

In this sample, this clonotype turned up many times. The chain carries TRBV3-1 and TRBJ1-2; 8 bases agree with TRBD1. The germline V gene encodes CDR1 LGHDT and CDR2 YNNKEL (reference sequence). CDR3 length: 15 amino acids. Trimming cost V 3 bases and J 8 bases; bases outside gene matches: 11. The CDR3 nucleotides are TGTGCCAGCAGCCATGGATGGCAGGGGGCAGACGGCTACACCTTC. Protein sequence: CASSHGWQGADGYTF.

This clonotype came up a few times. CDR3 DNA sequence: TGTGCCAGCAGCAACCAAGGACTAGCGGAAGGATCCGGGGAGCTGTTTTTT. It translates to CASSNQGLAEGSGELFF. The V call is TRBV7-9, the J call TRBJ2-2, with 10 bases aligning to TRBD2. V gave up 5 bases and J gave up 6 bases; unmatched junction bases: 12. Germline-derived CDR1 and CDR2 are SEHNR and FQNEAQ (reference sequence). The CDR3 is 17 residues long.

This clonotype occurred many times. V is TRBV28 and J is TRBJ2-7, with TRBD2 matching 8 bases. Germline V gene data show CDR1 as MDHEN and CDR2 as SYDVKM. The CDR3 is 15 residues long. Losses at the gene ends were 6 bases for V and 0 bases for J; bases not matched to a gene: 7. DNA for the CDR3: TGTGCCAGCAGCCAGACTAGCGCAAGCTCCTACGAGCAGTACTTC. Amino acids: CASSQTSASSYEQYF.

J is TRBJ2-2 and V is TRBV7-6, with TRBD2 identical over 13 bases. Germline trimming cut 5 bases from V and 3 bases from J; bases unmatched to any gene: 3. The CDR3 runs to 16 residues. The germline gives CDR1 SGHVS, CDR2 FNYEAQ. DNA of the CDR3: TGTGCCAGCAGCCCAGGGACTAGCGGGGACACCGGGGAGCTGTTTTTT. This gives the protein CASSPGTSGDTGELFF. The full variable domain, completed using reference TRBV7-6 and TRBJ2-2, is GAGVSQSPRYKVTKRGQDVALRCDPISGHVSLYWYRQALGQGPEFLTYFNYEAQQDKSGLPNDRFSAERPEGSISTLTIQRTEQRDSAMYRCASSPGTSGDTGELFFGEGSRLTVL.

There are many counts of this clonotype. J is TRBJ1-4 and V is TRBV5-1, with 11 bases matching TRBD1. There are 15 residues in the CDR3. Per the germline V gene, CDR1 is SGHRS and CDR2 is YFSETQ. After removal of 2 bases from V and 8 bases from J, the junction contained 5 bases not matched to a gene. The CDR3 DNA is TGCGCCAGCAGCTTCCAAGGACAGGGGGCCGAAAAACTGTTTTTT. It codes for CASSFQGQGAEKLFF. Full variable domain (remainder filled in from reference TRBV5-1 and TRBJ1-4): KAGVTQTPRYLIKTRGQQVTLSCSPISGHRSVSWYQQTPGQGLQFLFEYFSETQRNKGNFPGRFSGRQFSNSRSEMNVSTLELGDSALYLCASSFQGQGAEKLFFGSGTQLSVL.

This clonotype appeared many times. This sequence joins TRBV6-1 and TRBJ2-1, with D hard to call. V shed 6 bases and J shed 4 bases, with 10 bases lying between them. CDR3 length: 13 residues. Germline V lookup: CDR1 MNHNS, CDR2 SASEGT. CDR3 in amino acids: CASSSQQYNEQFF. The CDR3, as DNA: TGTGCCAGCAGCTCACAACAGTACAATGAGCAGTTCTTC.

This clonotype was picked up a small number of times. This chain uses TRBV29-1 with TRBJ2-1; 9 nucleotides align to TRBD2. The CDR3 runs 13 residues. The junction had 8 bases not matched to a gene; V was cut back by 5 bases and J by 9 bases. Germline loops: CDR1 SQVTM, CDR2 ANQGSEA. The DNA for the CDR3 is TGCAGCGTTCCGGGACTAGCAGTCGGTGAGCAGTTCTTC. This encodes CSVPGLAVGEQFF.

This clonotype appeared many times. CDR3 region: CATSATPGADTQYF. CDR3 bases: TGTGCCACCAGCGCGACTCCCGGCGCAGATACGCAGTATTTT. This sequence joins TRBV28 and TRBJ2-3, with D unclear. Germline V CDR1 and CDR2: MDHEN, SYDVKM. The CDR3 is 14 amino acids. V lost 10 bases to trimming and J lost 4 bases, with 18 bases between them.

There are many counts of this clonotype. V and J are TRBV6-1 and TRBJ1-1; 8 bases are a match to TRBD1. The CDR3 loop spans 15 amino acids. The V gene's germline CDR1 is MNHNS and CDR2 SASEGT. V lost 7 bases, J lost 1 base, and 8 bases stayed unmatched. CDR3 nucleotide sequence: TGTGCCAGCACCCAACCCGGACAGGGGAACACTGAAGCTTTCTTT. It yields the protein CASTQPGQGNTEAFF.

This clonotype was detected only a few times. V usage is TRBV19 and J usage is TRBJ2-4; 9 bases fit TRBD2. The CDR3 spans 15 residues. After removal of 5 bases from V and 6 bases from J, the junction contained 8 bases not matched to a gene. Germline V gives CDR1 LNHDA, CDR2 SQIVND (reference sequence). The CDR3 is CASSETSGGGNIQYF. CDR3 DNA: TGTGCCAGTAGTGAGACTAGCGGAGGAGGAAACATTCAGTACTTC.